This T cell receptor (beta chain) is from a study of T cell responses to AZD1222 COVID-19 vaccine. Study-wide results and caveats: Receipt of two AZD1222 doses was followed by a rise in Spike-specific TCR breadth and depth. Most donors were white British, females outnumbered males, and clonal diversity was possibly underestimated. Seropositive at baseline were only six AZD1222 recipients.

Assay: immunoSEQ multiplex PCR; the TCRdb copy retains only in-frame clones and omits some. The sample holds approximately 70,000 clones, around 81% seen once. The germline V and J ends were trimmed by 0 bases and 9 bases, with 5 bases remaining between them. There are 12 residues in the CDR3. The germline gives CDR1 ENHRY, CDR2 SYGVKD. Investigators merged groups given second doses at roughly 4 or roughly 12 weeks. This clone has ten or more counts. Its antigen is still unknown. The rearrangement joins TRBV10-3 to TRBJ2-2; no clear D. Source: peripheral blood, taken 28 days after the second AZD1222 dose. The clonotype originates from an adult who received the AZD1222 COVID-19 vaccine. CDR3 in amino acids: CAISESTRELFF. In nucleotides, the CDR3 is TGTGCCATCAGTGAGTCGACCAGGGAGCTGTTTTTT.